Listed here is a single TCR beta chain. Its antigen is unknown. Germline assignment: CDR1 GTSNPN and CDR2 SVGIG (reference sequence). The CDR3 sequence is 15 residues long. V was pared by 3 bases and J by 0 bases, with 12 bases between. It was into CD45RA+ naive and CD45RA-negative memory subsets that the CD4+ cells were split. Assay used: immunoSEQ multiplex PCR; TCRdb lists only in-frame clones, some missing. The sample lists about 2 million clones; roughly 95% were seen once. These data come from a study of shared clonotypes between healthy human individuals. Study findings and constraints: The sharing of around 5% of naive CD4 clonotypes was seen across a handful of donors.

The TCR was taken from a man in his late teens or twenties in good health. Material for sequencing was naive CD4+ T cells sorted from blood. Subset described: CD45RA+ positively selected. V usage is TRBV30 and J usage is TRBJ1-5, with D maybe TRBD1 (5 bases). CDR3 DNA: TGTGCCTGGAGCCTTGGACAATATAGCAATCAGCCCCAGCATTTT. Protein: CAWSLGQYSNQPQHF.